The 16 T cell receptor beta chains listed next were all sequenced from one sample in a study of cytomegalovirus exposure and HLA in healthy donors. PCR was performed using 60 Vbeta and 13 Jbeta primers. Only in-frame clones appear in the TCRdb table, and some are missing; sequencing was by immunoSEQ multiplex PCR. The top ten clones hold about 53% of a sample with under 80,000 clones, 75% to 85% of them seen once. Sequenced material: PBMCs. Every receptor here comes from a man between 50 and 59 years old in good health and CMV-seropositive.

The chain has TRBV29-1 and TRBJ1-1, with D maybe TRBD1 (6 bases). Trimming removed 5 bases from V and 5 bases from J, with 15 bases in between. CDR1 SQVTM and CDR2 ANQGSEA come from the germline V gene. The CDR3 has 13 residues. The CDR3 loop reads CSVFEGVGTEAFF. CDR3 DNA sequence: TGCAGCGTTTTTGAGGGGGTGGGAACTGAAGCTTTCTTT.

This clone was detected a few times. The CDR3 DNA sequence: TGTGCCAGCAGGTCCCTAGCGGACTGGGACAATGAGCAGTTCTTC. It codes for CASRSLADWDNEQFF. This chain connects TRBV6-6 to TRBJ2-1, with 7 bases aligning to TRBD2. Germline V CDR1 and CDR2: MNHNY, SVGAGI (reference sequence). J lost 5 bases, V lost 6 bases, and 10 bases had no gene match. This CDR3 comprises 15 residues.

The rearrangement joins TRBV7-9 to TRBJ2-3; TRBD2 might be the D (5 bases). CDR3 length equals 14 residues. V was trimmed by 5 bases and J by 3 bases, leaving 12 bases between them. CDR1 is SEHNR and CDR2 is FQNEAQ in the germline V gene (reference sequence). The DNA for the CDR3 is TGTGCCAGCAGCCCCCGGACTTTAACAGATACGCAGTATTTT. Translated: CASSPRTLTDTQYF.

In regard to this clone: Germline and junction disagree at one end, which may indicate a read error. V usage is TRBV30 and J usage is TRBJ1-5, with D unclear. Germline V gene data show CDR1 as GTSNPN and CDR2 as SVGIG (reference sequence). The CDR3 has 14 residues. The CDR3 DNA is TGTGCCTGGAGTGAATGGGGAGGCAATCAGCCCCAGAATTTT. Translation gives CAWSEWGGNQPQNF.

The V gene is TRBV7-9, the J gene TRBJ1-1; 8 nucleotides align to TRBD1. This CDR3 contains 13 residues. Germline CDR1 SEHNR, CDR2 FQNEAQ (reference sequence). Trimming took 5 bases from V and 10 from J; bases not matched to a gene: 9. The CDR3 DNA reads as TGTGCCAGCAGCCCGTGGACAGGGTCGGGAGCTTTCTTT. Translating it yields CASSPWTGSGAFF.

This rearrangement joins TRBV27 to TRBJ2-1; the D gene is possibly TRBD2 (5 bases). Germline CDR1 reads MNHEY; CDR2 reads SMNVEV (reference sequence). The V and J ends lost 3 bases and 3 bases respectively, with 12 bases between them. The CDR3 is made up of 15 amino acids. In DNA, the CDR3 is TGTGCCAGCAGTTTCCGGGCGGGTAACTACAATGAGCAGTTCTTC. Protein sequence: CASSFRAGNYNEQFF.

The CDR3 reads CASSSRVRGQGYEQYF. DNA of the CDR3: TGTGCCAGCAGCTCCAGGGTGAGGGGGCAGGGCTACGAGCAGTACTTC. The gene calls are TRBV5-5 and TRBJ2-7; 7 bases are a match to TRBD1. Looked up from germline, CDR1 is SGHKS and CDR2 is YYEKEE (reference sequence). Losses at the gene ends were 3 bases for V and 3 bases for J; bases not matched to a gene: 12. There are 16 residues in the CDR3.

As concerns this clone: The junction differs from germline at one of its ends, possibly a read error. This chain links TRBV7-9 with TRBJ2-5, with 7 bases aligning to TRBD2. The CDR3 sequence is 15 residues long. Germline V lookup: CDR1 SEHNR, CDR2 FQNEAQ (reference sequence). The CDR3 DNA is TGTTCCAGCATCCCCGGAGGGAGGGTGCAGGAGACCCAGTACTTC. It yields the protein CSSIPGGRVQETQYF.

This clone occurred once. This chain joins TRBV6-1 and TRBJ2-4; 8 bases agree with TRBD2. The CDR3 sequence is 14 residues long. The V gene end was trimmed by 6 bases and the J gene end by 8 bases; junction bases not matched to a gene: 9. Germline V gene data show CDR1 as MNHNS and CDR2 as SASEGT. The CDR3 coding sequence is TGTGCCAGCAGAGTTACCGGGGGGGCTCACATTCAGTACTTC. It specifies CASRVTGGAHIQYF.

V gene TRBV15 combines with J gene TRBJ2-5; 9 bases line up with TRBD2. V lost 1 base and J lost 5; bases outside the gene matches: 8. From germline, CDR1 is LNHNV and CDR2 YYDKDF (reference sequence). The CDR3 runs 16 residues. The CDR3 loop is CATSRGALAGQETQYF. CDR3 in DNA: TGTGCCACCAGCAGAGGGGCCCTAGCGGGGCAGGAGACCCAGTACTTC.

The chain is built from TRBV27 and TRBJ2-1; D may be TRBD2 (5 bases). The V and J ends lost 3 bases and 4 bases respectively, with 13 bases between them. In germline, CDR1 is MNHEY, CDR2 SMNVEV (reference sequence). The CDR3 totals 15 residues. CDR3 residues: CASSFREGWYNEQFF. CDR3 bases: TGTGCCAGCAGTTTTCGGGAAGGTTGGTACAATGAGCAGTTCTTC.

The rearrangement uses TRBV6-5 and TRBJ1-2; D is unclear. Trimming took off 6 bases at V and 7 bases at J, with 12 bases between the two ends. Germline-derived CDR1 and CDR2 are MNHEY and SVGAGI. This CDR3 has 12 residues. CDR3 bases: TGTGCCAGCAGCCGAGGAGGGATTGGCTACACCTTC. Translated, it gives CASSRGGIGYTF.

V and J are TRBV21-1 and TRBJ2-3; the table names TRBD2, a call not compared with the DNA. TRBV21-1 is annotated as a pseudogene. This CDR3 has 17 amino acids. CDR3 loop: CASSNEGRGRWGDTQYF. CDR3 DNA sequence: TGTGCCAGCAGCAATGAAGGGCGGGGCCGTTGGGGAGATACGCAGTATTTT.

This rearrangement joins TRBV10-3 to TRBJ2-7, with D perhaps TRBD2 (7 bases). The CDR3 covers 15 residues. With 3 bases removed from V and 5 bases from J, the gap between germline ends came to 17 bases. Germline CDR1 ENHRY, CDR2 SYGVKD. CDR3 nucleotides: TGTGCCATCAGTGAAGGACAGCGGGGCCCCCACGAGCAGTACTTC. This encodes CAISEGQRGPHEQYF.

This clone was found once. The rearrangement links TRBV12-5 to TRBJ2-7; a weak D match, TRBD1 (5 bases). The CDR3 is 16 amino acids. Germline CDR1 LGHNT, CDR2 FRNRAP. V was pared by 0 bases and J by 3 bases, with 15 bases between. CDR3 sequence reads: CASGLVLVGAIYEQYF. The CDR3 DNA is TGTGCTAGTGGTTTGGTCCTGGTAGGGGCGATCTACGAGCAGTACTTC.

This clone was observed a few times. The V gene is TRBV6-1, the J gene TRBJ2-5; 8 nucleotides line up with TRBD2. V lost 2 bases, J lost 2 bases, and 4 bases stayed unmatched. Per the germline V gene, CDR1 is MNHNS and CDR2 is SASEGT. There are 15 residues in the CDR3. The CDR3 spells CASSETGTSQETQYF. The CDR3 region has the DNA TGTGCCAGCAGTGAAACCGGGACTAGTCAAGAGACCCAGTACTTC.